This paragraph covers one T cell receptor (beta chain) sequence. The antigen remains unidentified. The germline V gene has CDR1 SEHNR and CDR2 FQNEAQ (reference sequence). V was cut by 5 bases and J by 13 bases, with 9 bases left in between. This CDR3 is built from 11 residues. This sample was included in a study of PD-1 blockade in mismatch repair-deficient tumors. Across the whole study: Patients had around twelve mismatch repair-deficient cancer types, all previously treated and progressing. Study-level findings and limits: Tumor-resident clones, often absent from pretreatment blood, expanded after pembrolizumab and then contracted.

Every patient had mismatch repair deficiency by PCR or immunohistochemistry. A few pembrolizumab responders had their TCRs sequenced. The protocol was immunoSEQ multiplex PCR, while the TCRdb copy is restricted to in-frame clones and leaves out a portion. The repertoire has 60,000 to 75,000 clones, more than 70% of them found once; the top ten carry approximately 15%. The J gene is TRBJ2-6, the V gene TRBV7-9, with D hard to call. The material was peripheral blood, obtained 52 weeks after starting pembrolizumab. The clonotype was recovered from an adult with mismatch repair-deficient cancer. In DNA, the CDR3 is TGTGCCAGCAGCGACGTGAAGGTCCTGACTTTC. It encodes CASSDVKVLTF.